What follows are 25 T cell receptor beta chains derived from one specimen sequenced in a study of blood T cell repertoires in COVID-19. The assay was immunoSEQ multiplex PCR, and TCRdb's table has in-frame clones only and misses some. The repertoire holds around 110,000 clones, with 86% as singletons. Input material: peripheral blood. The source is a man in his forties with acute or convalescent COVID-19.

The V call is TRBV6-2 or TRBV6-3, the J call TRBJ2-5; 10 bases fit TRBD2. Per the germline V gene, CDR1 is MNHEY and CDR2 is SVGEGT. Losses at the gene ends were 4 bases for V and 5 bases for J; bases not matched to a gene: 7. The CDR3 contains 15 residues. CDR3 sequence: CASSSPGLALETQYF. DNA for the CDR3: TGTGCCAGCAGTTCGCCGGGACTAGCGTTGGAGACCCAGTACTTC.

Sample share makes this clone medium-sized. This sequence joins TRBV10-3 and TRBJ1-6; D is possibly TRBD1 (5 bases). Trimming took off 2 bases at V and 5 bases at J, with 7 bases between the two ends. The CDR3 is 14 residues long. The germline CDR1 and CDR2 sequences are ENHRY and SYGVKD. The CDR3 sequence is CAISEDSNNSPLHF. CDR3 DNA: TGTGCCATCAGTGAGGACAGCAATAATTCACCCCTCCACTTT.

Here the CDR3 DNA reads TGTGCCAGCAGCTCCCGAAACTCGGGCACCGGGGAGCTGTTTTTT. This codes for CASSSRNSGTGELFF. The J gene is TRBJ2-2, the V gene TRBV7-2, with D uncertain. The CDR3 totals 15 residues. Trimming pared 4 bases from V and 4 bases from J, leaving 13 bases between. From germline, CDR1 is SGHTA and CDR2 FQGNSA.

This chain links TRBV19 with TRBJ1-5, with D hard to call. V was pared by 1 base and J by 7 bases, with 8 bases between. Germline V CDR1 and CDR2: LNHDA, SQIVND (reference sequence). The CDR3 extends over 13 amino acids. CDR3 region: CASSIGREQPQHF. The DNA for the CDR3 is TGTGCCAGTAGTATAGGACGGGAACAGCCCCAGCATTTT.

This chain links TRBV6-5 with TRBJ2-3; D may be TRBD2 (6 bases). The CDR3 runs 13 residues. CDR1 MNHEY and CDR2 SVGAGI come from the germline V gene. Deletions cut 9 bases from V and 0 bases from J, with 10 bases between. CDR3 protein: CAREGSSTDTQYF. CDR3 bases: TGTGCCAGGGAGGGTTCTAGCACAGATACGCAGTATTTT.

The rearrangement uses TRBV3-1 (or the pseudogene TRBV3-2) and TRBJ2-1; D is possibly TRBD2 (6 bases). The CDR3 is made up of 13 amino acids. V lost 8 bases and J 6 bases, leaving 14 bases between the germline ends. The V gene's germline CDR1 is LGHDT and CDR2 YNNKEL (reference sequence). The CDR3, as DNA: TGTGCCAGCGGAAGACTAGGAGGCAATGAGCAGTTCTTC. It is translated as CASGRLGGNEQFF.

This clone came up a few times. The V and J genes are TRBV9 and TRBJ1-2; TRBD1 matches 8 bases. The CDR3 covers 15 residues. V lost 0 bases and J lost 9; bases outside the gene matches: 10. Germline lookup yields CDR1 SGDLS and CDR2 YYNGEE. The CDR3 DNA follows: TGTGCCAGCAGCGTAGAGGCAGGGGGCAATTCTCGCTACACCTTC. It encodes CASSVEAGGNSRYTF.

This clone occurred once. V gene TRBV9 combines with J gene TRBJ1-2; D is unresolved. The CDR3 totals 15 residues. Germline loops: CDR1 SGDLS, CDR2 YYNGEE. V dropped 0 bases and J dropped 0 bases, with 9 bases sitting between them. DNA for the CDR3: TGTGCCAGCAGCGTAGGGGCACCCTCTAACTATGGCTACACCTTC. It yields the protein CASSVGAPSNYGYTF.

The chain carries TRBV29-1 and TRBJ1-2, with TRBD1 identical over 7 bases. Germline CDR1 SQVTM, CDR2 ANQGSEA. V gave up 0 bases and J gave up 8 bases; unmatched junction bases: 6. CDR3 length: 13 residues. The CDR3 DNA is TGCAGCGTTGAAGACCAGGGGGTCGGCGGCTACACCTTC. Its translation is CSVEDQGVGGYTF.

V is TRBV30 and J is TRBJ1-2, with D unclear. The V gene lost 0 bases and the J gene lost 5 bases, with 19 bases spanning the gap. Looked up from germline, CDR1 is GTSNPN and CDR2 is SVGIG (reference sequence). The length of the CDR3 is 16 residues. As DNA, the CDR3 is TGTGCCTGGAGTGTAGATTTTGCCGGCCCCGGGTATGGCTACACCTTC. It yields the protein CAWSVDFAGPGYGYTF. The full variable domain, rest sourced from reference TRBV30 and TRBJ1-2, is SQTIHQWPATLVQPVGSPLSLECTVEGTSNPNLYWYRQAAGRGLQLLFYSVGIGQISSEVPQNLSASRPQDRQFILSSKKLLLSDSGFYLCAWSVDFAGPGYGYTFGSGTRLTVV.

V gene TRBV10-1 combines with J gene TRBJ1-5; a possible D gene is TRBD1 (6 bases). Trimming removed 7 bases from V and 0 bases from J, with 25 bases in between. The CDR3 sequence is 19 residues long. Per germline, CDR1 WNHNN and CDR2 SYGVQD (reference sequence). The CDR3 region has the DNA TGCGCCAGCAATGGCCATGAGACAGGCGGGCCATATAGCAATCAGCCCCAGCATTTT. Translated, it gives CASNGHETGGPYSNQPQHF.

This clone was recorded at least ten times. The chain has TRBV19 and TRBJ1-6; 8 bases are shared with TRBD1. With V trimmed by 5 bases and J by 6 bases, 12 bases remained unmatched. This CDR3 is built from 17 residues. Germline CDR1 reads LNHDA; CDR2 reads SQIVND (reference sequence). The CDR3 is CASSPEGGQGANSPLHF. The CDR3 region has the DNA TGTGCCAGTAGTCCCGAAGGGGGGCAGGGGGCTAATTCACCCCTCCACTTT.

The V and J genes are TRBV5-4 and TRBJ2-7; 7 nucleotides agree with TRBD1. The CDR3 sequence is 16 residues long. The V segment lost 4 bases and the J segment 1 base; nucleotides outside the gene matches: 11. Germline V gene sequence: CDR1 SGHNT, CDR2 YYREEE (reference sequence). The CDR3 coding sequence is TGTGCCAGCAGCCCTACAGGGGTTCTTCCTTCCTACGAGCAGTACTTC. Its protein is CASSPTGVLPSYEQYF.

J is TRBJ1-1 and V is TRBV12-2; the table assigns TRBD1, which was not confirmed against the DNA. TRBV12-2 is annotated as a pseudogene. This CDR3 has 20 residues. CDR3 residues: CASRPRSSTASNRMNTEAFF. DNA for the CDR3: TGTGCAAGTCGCCCCCGGAGTTCGACAGCCAGCAATAGGATGAACACTGAAGCTTTCTTT.

The V call is TRBV7-2, the J call TRBJ1-1; perhaps TRBD1 as D (5 bases). The ends were cut back, 1 base at V and 3 bases at J, with 9 bases in the middle. The CDR3 has 14 amino acids. From germline, CDR1 is SGHTA and CDR2 FQGNSA. In DNA form, the CDR3 reads TGTGCCAGCAGCTTAGGGGTGGGGCACACTGAAGCTTTCTTT. Protein product: CASSLGVGHTEAFF.

The chain has TRBV5-6 and TRBJ1-4; D remains ambiguous. Deletions cut 0 bases from V and 2 bases from J, with 14 bases between. CDR1 and CDR2 from the germline V gene are SGHDT and YYEEEE. CDR3 length: 17 amino acids. The CDR3 is CASSLVLGERTNEKLFF. The DNA for the CDR3 is TGTGCCAGCAGCTTGGTTCTGGGAGAAAGGACTAATGAAAAACTGTTTTTT.

The chain combines TRBV19 with TRBJ2-5, with 7 bases identical to TRBD1. V shed 7 bases and J 1 base; nucleotides not matched to a gene: 6. The CDR3 has 14 residues. Germline CDR1 and CDR2: LNHDA and SQIVND (reference sequence). Here the CDR3 reads CASIPGTAQETQYF. CDR3 nucleotide sequence: TGTGCCAGTATACCCGGGACAGCCCAAGAGACCCAGTACTTC.

CDR3 loop: CASSAQGGHKDTEAFF. As DNA, the CDR3 is TGTGCCAGCAGCGCACAGGGGGGCCATAAGGACACTGAAGCTTTCTTT. The chain is built from TRBV7-9 and TRBJ1-1; 8 bases fit TRBD1. J lost 3 bases, V lost 5 bases, and 11 bases had no gene match. The CDR3 spans 16 residues. From germline, CDR1 is SEHNR and CDR2 FQNEAQ (reference sequence).

The chain recombines TRBV2 with TRBJ1-2; 9 positions agree with TRBD1. The CDR3 sequence is 15 residues long. V shed 4 bases, J shed 6 bases, and the junction held 9 bases outside the gene matches. Germline V gene sequence: CDR1 SNHLY, CDR2 FYNNEI. CDR3 amino acids: CASSAGQGMGHGYTF. CDR3 coding DNA: TGTGCCAGCAGTGCGGGACAGGGTATGGGCCATGGCTACACCTTC.

The chain couples TRBV5-4 to TRBJ2-1; 8 bases match TRBD1. Germline V gene sequence: CDR1 SGHNT, CDR2 YYREEE (reference sequence). The length of the CDR3 is 14 residues. The V and J ends lost 4 bases and 7 bases, in that order; junction bases with no gene match: 7. In DNA form, the CDR3 reads TGTGCCAGCAGCCGGAAAGACAGGGGAAATGAGCAGTTCTTC. It yields the protein CASSRKDRGNEQFF.

This clone occurred once. The rearrangement joins TRBV3-1 (or the pseudogene TRBV3-2) to TRBJ1-2, with TRBD1 as a possible D gene (6 bases). This CDR3 region has 15 residues. CDR1 and CDR2 from the germline V gene are LGHDT and YNNKEL (reference sequence). The germline V and J ends were trimmed by 7 bases and 2 bases, with 17 bases remaining between them. In DNA, the CDR3 is TGTGCCAGCACCCCGATCCTGGACAGAAACTATGGCTACACCTTC. Its protein is CASTPILDRNYGYTF.

This clone was seen a single time. The V and J genes are TRBV29-1 and TRBJ1-5; D unresolved. The V end was cut by 4 bases, the J end by 6 bases, with 13 bases between. Germline-derived CDR1 and CDR2 are SQVTM and ANQGSEA. This CDR3 has 13 residues. DNA of the CDR3: TGCAGCGTTGGAGCGGGCGAGAGTCAGCCCCAGCATTTT. Its translation: CSVGAGESQPQHF.

This chain connects TRBV27 to TRBJ1-5; 7 nucleotides agree with TRBD1. The germline CDR1 and CDR2 sequences are MNHEY and SMNVEV (reference sequence). This CDR3 is built from 15 residues. Trimming cost V 3 bases and J 3 bases; bases outside gene matches: 5. The CDR3 protein is CASSFSGQANQPQHF. CDR3 nucleotides: TGTGCCAGCAGTTTTTCCGGACAGGCCAATCAGCCCCAGCATTTT.

The chain is built from TRBV10-3 and TRBJ1-2; D gene ambiguous. The germline V gene encodes CDR1 ENHRY and CDR2 SYGVKD. The CDR3 loop spans 12 amino acids. Between the trimmed V and J ends, which lost 3 bases and 8 bases, there was a span of 10 bases. The CDR3, as DNA: TGTGCCATCAGTGATATCATAGCGGGCTACACCTTC. As protein: CAISDIIAGYTF.

The V call is TRBV9, the J call TRBJ1-4; 9 bases fit TRBD1. The junction had 11 bases not matched to a gene; V was cut back by 3 bases and J by 8 bases. The CDR3 runs to 16 residues. Germline V lookup: CDR1 SGDLS, CDR2 YYNGEE. Here the CDR3 reads CASSAQGAPDWEKLFF. The CDR3 nucleotides read TGTGCCAGCAGCGCACAGGGGGCGCCAGATTGGGAAAAACTGTTTTTT.